The 8 T cell receptor beta chains presented below share a single source sample, sequenced in a study of spatial heterogeneity in lung cancer. Study observations and caveats: Expanded intratumoral alpha and beta TCR counts tracked tumor mutation counts.

In TCRdb, the 5' RACE reads were re-called with MiXCR into one record per CDR3 protein. The sample has about 6,000 distinct CDR3 sequences, about 8.9% seen once. Their recognized antigens are unknown. Time point denoted: sample taken at primary tumor resection. Source: lung tumor tissue, taken at surgery. The receptors come from a female donor with early-stage non-small cell lung cancer.

This clonotype was counted only a few times. The V call is TRBV7-2, the J call TRBJ1-5; D not certain. Trimming took off 0 bases at V and 5 bases at J, with 8 bases between the two ends. The CDR3 is 14 amino acids. The V gene's germline CDR1 is SGHTA and CDR2 FQGNSA. The CDR3 protein is CASSLAGTDQPQHF. The CDR3 coding sequence is TGTGCCAGCAGCTTAGCAGGCACGGATCAGCCCCAGCATTTT.

This clonotype was detected ten times or more. The chain couples TRBV5-6 to TRBJ2-3; D possibly corresponds to TRBD2 (5 bases). This CDR3 contains 15 residues. Germline V gives CDR1 SGHDT, CDR2 YYEEEE. V was pared by 2 bases and J by 2 bases, with 12 bases between. CDR3 DNA sequence: TGTGCCAGCAGCTTTTTGGCGGGTGCCACAGATACGCAGTATTTT. Protein: CASSFLAGATDTQYF.

The table lists this clonotype with many counts. This sequence joins TRBV4-3 and TRBJ1-2; 9 bases are shared with TRBD1. V dropped 0 bases and J dropped 8; count of bases not matched to a gene: 16. This CDR3 is built from 18 residues. Germline V lookup: CDR1 LGHNA, CDR2 YSLEER. CDR3 nucleotide sequence: TGCGCCAGCAGCCAAGAATTTCAGGGACAGGGAATTTTATCGGGCTACACCTTC. This encodes CASSQEFQGQGILSGYTF.

This clonotype was detected ten times or more. The chain uses TRBV12-3 or TRBV12-4 and TRBJ2-3; 11 positions agree with TRBD1. Trimming at V came to 0 bases and at J to 4 bases, leaving 9 bases not matched to a gene. The CDR3 runs to 18 residues. This CDR3 is CASSLALGTGGRADTQYF. The CDR3 bases are TGTGCCAGCAGTTTAGCGCTTGGGACAGGGGGGCGGGCAGATACGCAGTATTTT.

In its sample, this clonotype is medium-sized. The V call is TRBV7-6, the J call TRBJ2-2; TRBD2 aligns across 7 bases. The CDR3 loop spans 15 amino acids. Germline values: CDR1 SGHVS, CDR2 FNYEAQ. The V gene end was trimmed by 0 bases and the J gene end by 5 bases; junction bases not matched to a gene: 3. CDR3 in DNA: TGTGCCAGCAGCTTAGCAAGGGGAGGGACCGGGGAGCTGTTTTTT. This codes for CASSLARGGTGELFF.

In this sample, this clonotype is medium-sized. This chain joins TRBV7-7 and TRBJ2-1, with 8 bases lining up with TRBD2. The CDR3 is 14 amino acids. After removal of 4 bases from V and 6 bases from J, the junction contained 5 bases not matched to a gene. Germline assignment: CDR1 SSHAT and CDR2 FNYEAQ (reference sequence). CDR3 nucleotide sequence: TGTGCCAGCAGCTCCGGACTAGCCTCCAATGAGCAGTTCTTC. Its protein is CASSSGLASNEQFF.

This clonotype was recorded many times. The chain combines TRBV4-1 with TRBJ2-7; 9 bases are a match to TRBD1. Germline CDR1 reads MGHRA; CDR2 reads YSYEKL. V dropped 5 bases and J dropped 1; count of bases not matched to a gene: 12. The CDR3 length is 17 residues. Written as DNA, the CDR3 is TGCGCCAGCAGCTTGGGACCGGTGGGACAGGGATCCTACGAGCAGTACTTC. Translating gives CASSLGPVGQGSYEQYF.

This clonotype ranks as medium-sized. The chain couples TRBV6-2 or TRBV6-3 to TRBJ2-6; 8 bases align to TRBD1. Germline trimming cut 5 bases from V and 3 bases from J; bases unmatched to any gene: 6. Germline loops: CDR1 MNHEY, CDR2 SVGEGT. The CDR3 spans 16 residues. The CDR3 loop reads CASSQNRGNGANVLTF. The CDR3 DNA reads as TGTGCCAGCAGTCAAAACAGGGGGAATGGGGCCAACGTCCTGACTTTC.